This TCR beta chain emerged from a study of blood T cell repertoires in COVID-19. Trimming removed 2 bases from V and 1 base from J, with 5 bases in between. CDR3 length equals 14 residues. The germline V gene has CDR1 MNHEY and CDR2 SVGAGI. Per the original data handling: Cell counts per sample came from amplifying reference gene primers. Clones were sequenced by immunoSEQ multiplex PCR, and TCRdb holds only the in-frame ones, with some missing. The DNA was the basis for D and trimming; V, J and clone size are from that table. The table records a few hundred thousand clones, 87% of them present only once. Study members were between about 18 and 100 years old and lived in 20 to 30 US regions. Donors were grouped by their self-reported clinical history.

This sequence originates from a man aged 18 to 29 with acute COVID-19. This sequence joins TRBV6-5 and TRBJ2-2; D gene unclear. Sample: PBMCs or T cells enriched from blood (not recorded which). The CDR3 reads CASSYVQNTGELFF. The CDR3, as DNA: TGTGCCAGCAGTTACGTACAGAACACCGGGGAGCTGTTTTTT.